This T cell receptor (beta chain) was sequenced in a study of T cells after yellow fever vaccination. The V end lost 0 bases, the J end lost 0 bases, and 6 bases lay between the germline ends. Per germline, CDR1 MNHEY and CDR2 SVGAGI. CDR3 length: 16 residues. Each CDR3 protein gets one entry after TCRdb re-called the 5' RACE reads with MiXCR. The table has 500,000 to 650,000 distinct CDR3 sequences, approximately 16% seen once. The source of this sequence is a man younger than 35 who received the YFV17D yellow fever vaccine. The J gene is TRBJ2-6, the V gene TRBV6-5; no reliable D call. The specimen was PBMCs, collected 5 to 6 days after the first yellow fever vaccination. The CDR3 here is CASSYSHSSGANVLTF. For the CDR3, the DNA is TGTGCCAGCAGTTACTCCCATAGCTCTGGGGCCAACGTCCTGACTTTC.